The 10 T cell receptor beta chains presented below share a single source sample, sequenced in a study of vaccination effects on CD4 cells after COVID-19 (dated by TCRdb to the early 2020s). In the ViraFEST assay, PBMC were stimulated with viral peptide pools, and antigen-specific CD4+ T cell clonotypes were then identified by expansion using TCR sequencing. After more than nine days of culture, CD4+ T cells were isolated with the EasySep CD4+ T cell isolation kit. Each participant got two doses of an mRNA SARS-CoV-2 vaccine, either BNT162b2 or mRNA-1273. The antigens these receptors bind are not known. Libraries were constructed by the immunoSEQ multiplex PCR assay. As stored in TCRdb, this immuneACCESS dataset retains in-frame rearrangements with V and J assigned. A fraction of the clones does not appear; measured against another copy, unresolved V genes explain less than half of the discrepancy, and the remainder lacks a known reason. The sample contains approximately 28,000 clones, 75% to 80% of them found a single time. The biggest ten clones account for less than 7.5% of the sample.

This specimen was CD4+ T cells from PBMCs cultured with SARS-CoV-2 spike peptides, taken after COVID-19 vaccination. The cell subset or site label here, explained by the study, means: SARS-CoV-2 spike overlapping peptide pool stimulation. The receptors were gathered from a human donor who received a COVID-19 vaccine. Some clones in this sample may be carry-over from other donors' samples.

The rearrangement joins TRBV5-4 to TRBJ2-1; the D gene is possibly TRBD2 (5 bases). V lost 5 bases and J 0 bases, leaving 9 bases between the germline ends. Germline assignment: CDR1 SGHNT and CDR2 YYREEE (reference sequence). The CDR3 is 14 residues long. The CDR3 region is CASSHRDSYNEQFF. In DNA form, the CDR3 reads TGTGCCAGCAGTCACCGGGACTCCTACAATGAGCAGTTCTTC.

The V call is TRBV18, the J call TRBJ1-6; 10 bases match TRBD1. Germline CDR1 and CDR2: KGHSH and LQKENI. The trim removed 3 bases at V and 7 bases at J, leaving 3 bases unmatched. There are 15 residues in the CDR3. The CDR3 region is CASSPGQGSNSPLHF. CDR3 DNA sequence: TGTGCCAGCTCACCGGGACAGGGGTCGAATTCACCCCTCCACTTT.

The chain has TRBV2 and TRBJ2-3, with D perhaps being TRBD1 or TRBD2 (6 bases each). Trimming pared 7 bases from V and 1 base from J, leaving 12 bases between. The CDR3 spans 14 residues. Per germline, CDR1 SNHLY and CDR2 FYNNEI. As DNA, the CDR3 is TGTGCCAGCACCTGGGGGGCTGGCACAGATACGCAGTATTTT. Amino acid sequence: CASTWGAGTDTQYF.

This clone is categorized as medium-sized. The CDR3 nucleotides read TGTGCCAGTAGTTGGGACACTCAAGAGACCCAGTACTTC. This gives the protein CASSWDTQETQYF. The chain links TRBV19 to TRBJ2-5, with D maybe TRBD1 (6 bases). Trimming shortened V by 5 bases and J by 2 bases, and 9 bases separated the two germline ends. This CDR3 contains 13 residues. CDR1 is LNHDA and CDR2 is SQIVND in the germline V gene (reference sequence).

This clone has only one observation. The V gene is TRBV20-1, the J gene TRBJ1-1, with D uncertain. V was shortened by 6 bases and J by 6 bases, with 11 bases between the two germline ends. There are 11 residues in the CDR3. Looked up from germline, CDR1 is DFQATT and CDR2 is SNEGSKA (reference sequence). In DNA form, the CDR3 reads TGCAGTGCCCGAGGGCGGGCTGAAGCTTTCTTT. Protein sequence: CSARGRAEAFF.

This chain connects TRBV14 to TRBJ2-5, with TRBD1 as a possible D gene (6 bases). CDR1 is SGHDN and CDR2 is FVKESK in the germline V gene. Trimming took 2 bases from V and 1 from J, leaving 11 bases between them. The CDR3 runs to 15 residues. CDR3 nucleotide sequence: TGTGCCAGCAGCCAACTGGACAGATTCCAAGAGACCCAGTACTTC. Its protein is CASSQLDRFQETQYF. Full variable domain (outside the CDR3, taken from reference TRBV14 and TRBJ2-5): EAGVTQFPSHSVIEKGQTVTLRCDPISGHDNLYWYRRVMGKEIKFLLHFVKESKQDESGMPNNRFLAERTGGTYSTLKVQPAELEDSGVYFCASSQLDRFQETQYFGPGTRLLVL.

The J gene is TRBJ1-2, the V gene TRBV5-1; the D is unclear. This CDR3 has 14 amino acids. V lost 4 bases and J 7 bases, leaving 17 bases between the germline ends. Germline CDR1 reads SGHRS; CDR2 reads YFSETQ. The CDR3 here is CASSRSGLSVGYTF. The CDR3 bases are TGCGCCAGCAGCCGAAGTGGTCTCTCGGTTGGCTACACCTTC.

This chain uses TRBV5-4 with TRBJ2-2, with D perhaps given as TRBD1 or TRBD2 (5 bases each). The CDR3 extends over 13 amino acids. V lost 5 bases to trimming and J lost 6 bases, with 11 bases between them. Germline V CDR1 and CDR2: SGHNT, YYREEE (reference sequence). In DNA form, the CDR3 reads TGTGCCAGCAGTCGGGACGCACCCGGGGAGCTGTTTTTT. Protein sequence: CASSRDAPGELFF. The variable domain in full, completed from reference TRBV5-4 and TRBJ2-2, reads ETGVTQSPTHLIKTRGQQVTLRCSSQSGHNTVSWYQQALGQGPQFIFQYYREEENGRGNFPPRFSGLQFPNYSSELNVNALELDDSALYLCASSRDAPGELFFGEGSRLTVL.

The V call is TRBV3-1 (or the pseudogene TRBV3-2), the J call TRBJ1-6, with a possible D match to TRBD1 (5 bases). With 0 bases removed from V and 15 bases from J, the gap between germline ends came to 9 bases. There are 12 residues in the CDR3. Germline values: CDR1 LGHDT, CDR2 YNNKEL (reference sequence). CDR3 DNA sequence: TGTGCCAGCAGCCAAGAATTCAGGGACCTCCACTTT. It specifies CASSQEFRDLHF.

V and J are TRBV7-9 and TRBJ1-1; D ambiguous. The germline V and J ends were trimmed by 1 base and 1 base, with 13 bases remaining between them. The V gene's germline CDR1 is SEHNR and CDR2 FQNEAQ (reference sequence). The length of the CDR3 is 16 residues. CDR3 amino acids: CASSLVGWVGNTEAFF. The CDR3 DNA is TGTGCCAGCAGCTTAGTGGGGTGGGTGGGGAACACTGAAGCTTTCTTT. Combining the CDR3 with reference TRBV7-9 and TRBJ1-1 gives the whole variable domain DTGVSQNPRHKITKRGQNVTFRCDPISEHNRLYWYRQTLGQGPEFLTYFQNEAQLEKSRLLSDRFSAERPKGSFSTLEIQRTEQGDSAMYLCASSLVGWVGNTEAFFGQGTRLTVV.